The 29 T cell receptor beta chains given below trace back to one sample, sequenced in a study of tumor and adjacent non-tumor tissue in lung cancer. The template was RNA from unsorted bulk tissue. The normal lung tissue was taken more than 3 cm from the tumor edge. The library came from three nested PCR rounds adapted from ARM-PCR protocols. TCRdb independently ran MiXCR on the multiplex PCR reads; one entry per CDR3 protein. The sample lists about 75,000 distinct CDR3 sequences; roughly 75% were seen once. The sequencing input was distant non-tumor lung tissue. These receptors all stem from a woman in her 50s with non-small cell lung cancer.

By its share, this clonotype is medium-sized. The rearrangement joins TRBV20-1 to TRBJ1-6, with 8 bases aligning to TRBD1. Germline loops: CDR1 DFQATT, CDR2 SNEGSKA (reference sequence). There are 16 residues in the CDR3. J was trimmed by 9 bases and V by 0 bases; bases with no gene match: 10. The DNA for the CDR3 is TGCAGTGCTAGAGATCACAGGACAGGGCGGAGTTCACCCCTCCACTTT. The encoded protein is CSARDHRTGRSSPLHF.

This clonotype was detected many times. J is TRBJ1-2 and V is TRBV6-1; D is ambiguous. The germline V gene encodes CDR1 MNHNS and CDR2 SASEGT. V lost 2 bases and J 7 bases, leaving 11 bases between the germline ends. CDR3 length: 13 amino acids. The CDR3 loop is CASSELTAGGYTF. The DNA for the CDR3 is TGTGCCAGCAGTGAACTCACCGCTGGTGGCTACACCTTC.

Concerning this clonotype itself: A junction boundary mismatches the germline segment, possibly from a read error. The chain carries TRBV20-1 and TRBJ1-2, with D unresolved. Germline V gene data show CDR1 as DFQATT and CDR2 as SNEGSKA (reference sequence). The CDR3 is 12 residues long. The CDR3 sequence is CIARVADYGHTF. The CDR3 DNA follows: TGCATTGCTAGGGTGGCAGACTATGGCCACACCTTC.

The chain uses TRBV6-4 and TRBJ2-5, with no clear D. The germline gives CDR1 MRHNA, CDR2 SNTAGT. The CDR3 is made up of 13 amino acids. V was shortened by 3 bases and J by 7 bases, with 12 bases between the two germline ends. CDR3 nucleotide sequence: TGTGCCAGCAGTGAAGCGCCCCGCGGGACCCAGTACTTC. Amino acid sequence: CASSEAPRGTQYF.

In regard to this clonotype: A much bigger clone sits one base away, suggesting this may be a read error. The gene calls are TRBV7-9 and TRBJ2-7; D remains unclear. Germline V CDR1 and CDR2: SEHNR, FQNEAQ (reference sequence). V was trimmed by 3 bases and J by 1 base, leaving 4 bases between them. This CDR3 spans 12 amino acids. CDR3 residues: CASSLGSYEQYF. The CDR3 region has the DNA TGTGCCAGCAGCTTGGGTTCCTACGAGCAGTACTTC.

There are many counts of this clonotype. This sequence joins TRBV28 and TRBJ2-1; 7 bases are shared with TRBD2. Germline lookup yields CDR1 MDHEN and CDR2 SYDVKM. The junction had 7 bases not matched to a gene; V was cut back by 5 bases and J by 6 bases. This CDR3 contains 14 residues. The CDR3 here is CASSPPSGSNEQFF. The CDR3 DNA reads as TGTGCCAGCAGTCCCCCTAGCGGAAGCAATGAGCAGTTCTTC.

With respect to this clonotype: The final CDR3 position lacks the conserved phenylalanine or tryptophan, pointing to a likely read error. The limits of the CDR3 on the DNA are not certain, so only TCRdb's listed CDR3 is given. The chain employs TRBV20-1 and TRBJ2-1; the table calls TRBD2, which could not be checked here. In germline, CDR1 is DFQATT, CDR2 SNEGSKA (reference sequence). The CDR3 region is 18 residues in length, termini included. CDR3 residues: CSARGSFGTSGRDYEPFL.

For this clonotype: With a much larger clone just one base away, this may be a read error. This rearrangement joins TRBV20-1 to TRBJ1-4, with no clear D. Trimming shortened V by 0 bases and J by 9 bases, and 11 bases separated the two germline ends. Germline values: CDR1 DFQATT, CDR2 SNEGSKA (reference sequence). The CDR3 loop spans 13 amino acids. CDR3 coding DNA: TGCAGTGCTAGAGATCGCCTCAATAAAAAACTGTTTTTT. Translated, it gives CSARDRLNKKLFF.

This clonotype came up a few times. A much bigger clone sits one base away, suggesting this may be a read error. The genes are TRBV20-1 and TRBJ2-7, with D perhaps matching TRBD2 (5 bases). This CDR3 has 16 amino acids. Germline CDR1 DFQATT, CDR2 SNEGSKA (reference sequence). Trimming pared 3 bases from V and 2 bases from J, leaving 20 bases between. The CDR3 loop reads CSASFLASRMTYEQYF. The CDR3 region has the DNA TGCAGTGCTAGTTTCTTGGCTAGCCGGATGACCTACGAGCAGTACTTC.

This clonotype was observed many times. The chain has TRBV12-3 or TRBV12-4 and TRBJ2-3, with TRBD2 matching 9 bases. The CDR3 runs to 17 residues. V shed 4 bases and J 2 bases; nucleotides not matched to a gene: 10. The CDR3 loop is CASSSGTSGHNTDTQYF. The CDR3 DNA follows: TGTGCCAGCAGTTCCGGAACTAGCGGGCACAACACAGATACGCAGTATTTT.

A word on this clonotype: This sequence may be a read error, since a much larger clone differs from it by one base. This chain connects TRBV4-1 to TRBJ2-7, with 9 bases matching TRBD2. CDR1 and CDR2 (germline): MGHRA, YSYEKL. The CDR3 sequence is 16 residues long. The CDR3 is CASSQDPASGAYEQCF. CDR3 nucleotide sequence: TGCGCCAGCAGCCAAGATCCGGCTAGCGGGGCCTACGAGCAGTGCTTC.

There are a few counts of this clonotype. This chain uses TRBV28 with TRBJ1-1; weak D call: TRBD1 (5 bases). The CDR3 covers 15 residues. Per germline, CDR1 MDHEN and CDR2 SYDVKM. V was clipped by 3 bases and J by 8 bases, with 19 bases between them. CDR3 in amino acids: CASSFRNRRRKEAFF. In nucleotides, the CDR3 is TGTGCCAGCAGTTTTCGAAACAGGCGGAGAAAAGAAGCTTTCTTT.

The CDR3: CASSRMILADNEQFF. CDR3 in DNA: TGTGCCAGCAGCCGGATGATACTAGCGGACAATGAGCAGTTCTTC. The chain carries TRBV11-2 and TRBJ2-1; 8 nucleotides align to TRBD2. The J segment lost 5 bases and the V segment lost 5 bases, leaving 8 bases of the junction unmatched. This CDR3 has 15 residues. CDR1 and CDR2 (germline): SGHAT, FQNNGV.

On this clonotype itself: One junction end disagrees with the germline gene, perhaps due to a read error. The chain uses TRBV6-2 or TRBV6-3 and TRBJ1-1, with TRBD1 matching over 8 bases. CDR3 length: 15 amino acids. The V gene's germline CDR1 is MNHEY and CDR2 SVGEGT. The CDR3 is CASRGDRGGYTEVFF. The CDR3, as DNA: TGTGCAAGCAGAGGTGACAGGGGCGGGTACACTGAAGTTTTCTTT.

With respect to this clonotype: The conserved phenylalanine or tryptophan normally closing the CDR3 is absent here, so this likely arose from a read error. The J gene is TRBJ2-3, the V gene TRBV20-1; 8 nucleotides align to TRBD2. V lost 1 base to trimming and J lost 9 bases; unmatched junction nucleotides: 18. CDR3 length: 17 residues. Germline V gives CDR1 DFQATT, CDR2 SNEGSKA (reference sequence). Written as DNA, the CDR3 is TGCAGTGCTAGAGCAGGACTAGCAGGAGCCCCAGCAATGACGCAGTATGTT. Translation gives CSARAGLAGAPAMTQYV.

In regard to this clonotype: A read error may explain this, as a much larger clone is one base away. The chain has TRBV6-2 or TRBV6-3 and TRBJ2-2, with TRBD2 identical over 11 bases. Germline assignment: CDR1 MNHEY and CDR2 SVGEGT. The CDR3 extends over 16 amino acids. CDR3 in amino acids: CARSSLAGGPTGELFF. In nucleotides, the CDR3 is TGTGCCAGAAGTTCGCTAGCGGGAGGACCCACCGGGGAGCTGTTTTTT.

Concerning this clonotype: A much larger clone is a single base away; this may be a read error. The V gene is TRBV20-1, the J gene TRBJ2-1; possibly TRBD1 for D (6 bases). The V and J ends lost 3 bases and 2 bases respectively, with 14 bases between them. The CDR3 contains 15 residues. The germline gives CDR1 DFQATT, CDR2 SNEGSKA (reference sequence). CDR3 sequence: CSARAQGITYNEQFF. CDR3 nucleotides: TGCAGTGCTAGGGCGCAGGGGATAACCTACAATGAGCAGTTCTTC.

There are many counts of this clonotype. The genes are TRBV20-1 and TRBJ2-7; TRBD1 agrees at 8 bases. The CDR3 totals 15 residues. Germline trimming cut 0 bases from V and 0 bases from J; bases unmatched to any gene: 4. Germline CDR1 reads DFQATT; CDR2 reads SNEGSKA (reference sequence). The CDR3 protein is CSARDPTGASYEQYF. The CDR3 nucleotides are TGCAGTGCTAGAGACCCGACAGGGGCCTCCTACGAGCAGTACTTC.

The genes are TRBV6-1 and TRBJ1-1, with 7 bases that match TRBD1. Per the germline V gene, CDR1 is MNHNS and CDR2 is SASEGT. There are 17 residues in the CDR3. Trimming at V came to 10 bases and at J to 0 bases, leaving 17 bases not matched to a gene. In DNA, the CDR3 is TGTGCCAACCCGGAGGGAGGGGACAGAATATTGAACACTGAAGCTTTCTTT. As protein: CANPEGGDRILNTEAFF.

In the case of this clonotype: Germline and junction disagree at one end, which may indicate a read error. This chain links TRBV11-1 with TRBJ2-7; D not certain. This CDR3 region has 13 residues. Germline CDR1 SGHAT, CDR2 FQDESV (reference sequence). This CDR3 reads CARSSRSNYEQYF. For the CDR3, the DNA is TGTGCCAGGAGCTCTAGAAGCAACTACGAGCAGTACTTC.

This clonotype was counted many times. The chain joins TRBV20-1 to TRBJ1-1; no clear D. Trimming removed 0 bases from V and 10 bases from J, with 9 bases in between. Germline V gene lookup returns CDR1 DFQATT and CDR2 SNEGSKA (reference sequence). The CDR3 consists of 11 residues. In DNA form, the CDR3 reads TGCAGTGCTAGAGACCGGGCCGCAGCTTTCTTT. Its translation is CSARDRAAAFF.

The rearrangement joins TRBV20-1 to TRBJ1-2, with D maybe TRBD1 (5 bases). This CDR3 spans 13 amino acids. The V and J ends lost 4 bases and 5 bases respectively, with 14 bases between them. Germline lookup yields CDR1 DFQATT and CDR2 SNEGSKA (reference sequence). CDR3 nucleotide sequence: TGCAGTGCTACCCCCATGGGGGTGTATGGCTACACCTTC. Its translation is CSATPMGVYGYTF.

As regards this clonotype: No conserved phenylalanine or tryptophan ends this CDR3, so it is likely a read error. The gene calls are TRBV6-2 or TRBV6-3 and TRBJ2-6; D is unclear. CDR1 is MNHEY and CDR2 is SVGEGT in the germline V gene. V was pared by 7 bases and J by 3 bases, with 13 bases between. The length of the CDR3 is 15 residues. Written as DNA, the CDR3 is TGTGCCAGCAATTCTACCCGAAATGGGGCCAACGTCCTGACTATC. Encoded protein: CASNSTRNGANVLTI.

As regards this clonotype: A single base separates this from a much larger clone, so it may be a read error. The chain employs TRBV29-1 and TRBJ2-7; a possible D gene is TRBD2 (6 bases). The V end was cut by 6 bases, the J end by 6 bases, with 15 bases between. Germline loops: CDR1 SQVTM, CDR2 ANQGSEA. This CDR3 contains 12 residues. The CDR3 protein is CSVGRIGGEQYF. The CDR3 coding sequence is TGCAGCGTGGGAAGGATCGGGGGCGAGCAGTACTTC.

Notes on this clonotype: One junction end disagrees with the germline gene, perhaps due to a read error. The CDR3 reads CASRIATGAGTHYF. The DNA for the CDR3 is TGTGCCAGCCGCATAGCTACAGGGGCTGGTACGCACTATTTT. J is TRBJ2-3 and V is TRBV11-1, with 7 positions matching TRBD1. Germline values: CDR1 SGHAT, CDR2 FQDESV (reference sequence). The CDR3 has 14 amino acids.

Notes on this clonotype: The CDR3 end shows no conserved phenylalanine or tryptophan, and so a read error is likely. The chain recombines TRBV6-2 or TRBV6-3 with TRBJ1-1; D remains ambiguous. The CDR3 is 16 residues long. From germline, CDR1 is MNHEY and CDR2 SVGEGT. With 6 bases removed from V and 5 bases from J, the gap between germline ends came to 22 bases. The CDR3 DNA is TGTGCCAGCAGCTACGCCCTGACTCCGAGAGGGACTGAAGCTTTCATT. Encoded protein: CASSYALTPRGTEAFI.

With respect to this clonotype: This could be a read error, since a much larger clone is one nucleotide away. This sequence joins TRBV20-1 and TRBJ1-5; no clear D gene. Germline V lookup: CDR1 DFQATT, CDR2 SNEGSKA (reference sequence). Between the trimmed V and J ends, which lost 2 bases and 4 bases, there was a span of 12 bases. The CDR3 covers 14 residues. The CDR3 coding sequence is TGCAGTGCTAGAAATCTCGGCGGAAATCAGCCCCAGCATTTT. Its translation is CSARNLGGNQPQHF.

This clonotype was seen at least ten times. The chain is built from TRBV20-1 and TRBJ2-7; TRBD2 matches at 8 bases. Germline V gene data show CDR1 as DFQATT and CDR2 as SNEGSKA (reference sequence). This CDR3 has 14 residues. The junction had 6 bases not matched to a gene; V was cut back by 5 bases and J by 0 bases. CDR3 sequence: CSAWPGLGSYEQYF. CDR3 in DNA: TGCAGTGCTTGGCCGGGACTAGGCTCCTACGAGCAGTACTTC.

This chain links TRBV4-1 with TRBJ2-7, with D possibly being TRBD2 (6 bases). The V and J ends lost 3 bases and 4 bases respectively, with 16 bases between them. The CDR3 runs to 15 residues. Germline CDR1 is MGHRA and CDR2 is YSYEKL. CDR3 protein: CASSQGSGVFYEQYF. Here the CDR3 DNA reads TGCGCCAGCAGCCAGGGGTCGGGGGTCTTTTACGAGCAGTACTTC.